The 15 T cell receptor beta chains listed next were all sequenced from one sample in a study of shared clonotypes between healthy human individuals. Clones were sequenced by immunoSEQ multiplex PCR, and TCRdb holds only the in-frame ones, with some missing. The sample shows some 1.5 million clones, 96% of them seen only once. Sequencing was carried out using naive CD4+ T cells sorted from blood. Sample subset: CD45RA+ positively selected. The source is a man aged 25 to 40 in good health.

The genes are TRBV19 and TRBJ2-2, with D hard to call. CDR1 LNHDA and CDR2 SQIVND come from the germline V gene (reference sequence). The CDR3 sequence is 14 residues long. Trimming stripped 7 bases from V and 0 bases from J, with 9 bases between. The DNA for the CDR3 is TGTGCCAGTAAGGTAGAGCCGAACACCGGGGAGCTGTTTTTT. This sequence encodes CASKVEPNTGELFF.

The rearrangement joins TRBV5-6 to TRBJ2-1; perhaps D is TRBD1 or TRBD2 (5 bases each). CDR3 length: 17 residues. Per the germline V gene, CDR1 is SGHDT and CDR2 is YYEEEE. V gave up 1 base and J gave up 4 bases, with 18 bases separating them. The CDR3 sequence is CASSLKRSRGGYNEQFF. In DNA form, the CDR3 reads TGTGCCAGCAGCTTGAAGAGGTCCCGGGGCGGGTACAATGAGCAGTTCTTC.

This clone has just one count. This chain uses TRBV9 with TRBJ1-3; 8 nucleotides agree with TRBD1. The CDR3 is 17 residues long. From germline, CDR1 is SGDLS and CDR2 YYNGEE. V dropped 2 bases and J dropped 4; count of bases not matched to a gene: 11. The CDR3 DNA reads as TGTGCCAGCAGCGTGGGTCCGGGACAGGAGATCGGAAACACCATATATTTT. Encoded protein: CASSVGPGQEIGNTIYF.

To note about this clone: The sample carries other DNA sequences with the same CDR3. The chain links TRBV4-3 to TRBJ2-1; D unclear. V gave up 0 bases and J gave up 2 bases, with 8 bases separating them. Germline CDR1 and CDR2: LGHNA and YSLEER. CDR3 size: 15 residues. In DNA form, the CDR3 reads TGCGCCAGCAGCCAAGAGGGCACAGCCTACAATGAGCAGTTCTTC. This translates into CASSQEGTAYNEQFF.

The chain recombines TRBV5-5 with TRBJ1-1; perhaps TRBD1 as D (5 bases). Germline CDR1 SGHKS, CDR2 YYEKEE (reference sequence). Trimming took 4 bases from V and 8 from J, leaving 18 bases between them. This CDR3 region has 14 residues. The CDR3 spells CASSPAGTALEAFF. Here the CDR3 DNA reads TGTGCCAGCAGCCCCGCCGGGACGGCTTTAGAAGCTTTCTTT.

The chain combines TRBV5-1 with TRBJ2-5; D not certain. Germline V gene sequence: CDR1 SGHRS, CDR2 YFSETQ. CDR3 length: 13 amino acids. The V and J ends lost 1 base and 0 bases respectively, with 4 bases between them. In nucleotides, the CDR3 is TGCGCCAGCAGCTTGTCGTACCAAGAGACCCAGTACTTC. It yields the protein CASSLSYQETQYF.

This chain joins TRBV6-1 and TRBJ1-1; no clear D. The germline CDR1 and CDR2 sequences are MNHNS and SASEGT. The CDR3 covers 15 residues. The V end lost 8 bases, the J end lost 11 bases, and 27 bases lay between the germline ends. CDR3: CASGNHWTFEASAFF. The CDR3 nucleotides read TGTGCCAGCGGGAACCATTGGACCTTCGAGGCCTCTGCTTTCTTT.

This chain uses TRBV2 with TRBJ2-1; D not certain. V gave up 8 bases and J gave up 0 bases, with 11 bases separating them. CDR3 length equals 14 residues. Germline V gene sequence: CDR1 SNHLY, CDR2 FYNNEI. In DNA form, the CDR3 reads TGTGCCAGCCTGTCACAAAGCTCCTACAATGAGCAGTTCTTC. This gives the protein CASLSQSSYNEQFF.

In the case of this clone: The sample carries other DNA sequences with the same CDR3. J is TRBJ1-1 and V is TRBV7-9, with D possibly being TRBD1 (6 bases). The CDR3 covers 11 residues. The V end was cut by 5 bases, the J end by 8 bases, with 9 bases between. Germline-derived CDR1 and CDR2 are SEHNR and FQNEAQ (reference sequence). The CDR3 nucleotides are TGTGCCAGCAGCCGGACAGCCGAAGCTTTCTTT. It encodes CASSRTAEAFF. The entire variable domain, with the rest obtained from reference TRBV7-9 and TRBJ1-1, is as follows: DTGVSQNPRHKITKRGQNVTFRCDPISEHNRLYWYRQTLGQGPEFLTYFQNEAQLEKSRLLSDRFSAERPKGSFSTLEIQRTEQGDSAMYLCASSRTAEAFFGQGTRLTVV.

V is TRBV28 and J is TRBJ2-7; the D call may be TRBD1 or TRBD2 (5 bases each). This CDR3 comprises 15 residues. The germline V and J ends were trimmed by 1 base and 6 bases, with 16 bases remaining between them. The germline gives CDR1 MDHEN, CDR2 SYDVKM. CDR3 residues: CASSLSVGGRVEQYF. The CDR3 DNA reads as TGTGCCAGCAGTTTATCAGTTGGGGGTAGAGTCGAGCAGTACTTC.

The gene calls are TRBV28 and TRBJ2-5, with TRBD1 matching over 7 bases. The CDR3 is made up of 16 amino acids. Per the germline V gene, CDR1 is MDHEN and CDR2 is SYDVKM. Losses at the gene ends were 5 bases for V and 4 bases for J; bases not matched to a gene: 13. The CDR3 protein is CASSMGPGQPRETQYF. The DNA for the CDR3 is TGTGCCAGCAGTATGGGCCCGGGACAGCCAAGAGAGACCCAGTACTTC. The full variable domain, its missing parts supplied by reference TRBV28 and TRBJ2-5, is DVKVTQSSRYLVKRTGEKVFLECVQDMDHENMFWYRQDPGLGLRLIYFSYDVKMKEKGDIPEGYSVSREKKERFSLILESASTNQTSMYLCASSMGPGQPRETQYFGPGTRLLVL.

The count of this clone is one. The gene calls are TRBV7-9 and TRBJ1-4; 7 nucleotides line up with TRBD1. CDR3 length equals 14 residues. Germline V gives CDR1 SEHNR, CDR2 FQNEAQ (reference sequence). J gave up 7 bases and V 5 bases, and 7 bases lay outside the gene matches. CDR3 amino acids: CASSLDRVTEKLFF. The CDR3 DNA reads TGTGCCAGCAGCCTAGACAGGGTCACTGAAAAACTGTTTTTT. The variable domain in full, with the rest retrieved from reference TRBV7-9 and TRBJ1-4, is DTGVSQNPRHKITKRGQNVTFRCDPISEHNRLYWYRQTLGQGPEFLTYFQNEAQLEKSRLLSDRFSAERPKGSFSTLEIQRTEQGDSAMYLCASSLDRVTEKLFFGSGTQLSVL.

The chain employs TRBV15 and TRBJ1-5; TRBD1 aligns across 9 bases. The CDR3 consists of 15 residues. Germline trimming cut 2 bases from V and 7 bases from J; bases unmatched to any gene: 6. In germline, CDR1 is LNHNV, CDR2 YYDKDF (reference sequence). CDR3 sequence (DNA): TGTGCCACCAGCAGAAGGACAGGGGTAACGCAGCCCCAGCATTTT. Amino acid sequence: CATSRRTGVTQPQHF.

This clone was observed a single time. J is TRBJ2-1 and V is TRBV28; D may correspond to TRBD1 or TRBD2 (5 bases each). From germline, CDR1 is MDHEN and CDR2 SYDVKM. The V end was cut by 7 bases, the J end by 5 bases, with 24 bases between. The CDR3 has 17 residues. The CDR3 nucleotides are TGTGCCAGCAACTCCCTGCCGGTGGCAGGGACCCACAATGAGCAGTTCTTC. Amino acids: CASNSLPVAGTHNEQFF.

This chain joins TRBV6-5 and TRBJ2-3, with TRBD2 identical over 11 bases. Germline-derived CDR1 and CDR2 are MNHEY and SVGAGI. The V segment lost 5 bases and the J segment 2 bases; nucleotides outside the gene matches: 3. The CDR3 contains 15 residues. The CDR3 loop is CASSLLAGATDTQYF. CDR3 coding DNA: TGTGCCAGCAGTCTACTAGCGGGAGCCACAGATACGCAGTATTTT.